Below, 28 T cell receptor beta chains from the same sample are listed, as sequenced in a study of blood T cell repertoires in COVID-19. Sequencing was performed with immunoSEQ multiplex PCR; in TCRdb, only in-frame clones are kept and a portion is missing. The table records roughly 190,000 clones, roughly 91% of them present only once. Sequenced: peripheral blood. All receptors derive from a human donor in a cohort sampled during active COVID-19.

V gene TRBV7-2 combines with J gene TRBJ2-3, with TRBD2 identical over 9 bases. J gave up 4 bases and V 1 base, and 12 bases lay outside the gene matches. The CDR3 covers 18 residues. Germline CDR1 SGHTA, CDR2 FQGNSA. This CDR3 reads CASSLGFSGSMGADTQYF. The CDR3 DNA is TGTGCCAGCAGCTTAGGGTTTAGCGGGAGTATGGGCGCAGATACGCAGTATTTT.

This clone was seen just once. This rearrangement joins TRBV12-3 or TRBV12-4 to TRBJ2-2, with a weak D call TRBD1 (5 bases). This CDR3 comprises 12 residues. With 6 bases removed from V and 5 bases from J, the gap between germline ends came to 7 bases. The CDR3, as DNA: TGTGCCAGCAGCAAGGGGACCGGGGAGCTGTTTTTT. Translated, it gives CASSKGTGELFF.

J is TRBJ2-7 and V is TRBV19; 10 positions agree with TRBD1. The V segment lost 6 bases and the J segment 3 bases; nucleotides outside the gene matches: 2. CDR1 is LNHDA and CDR2 is SQIVND in the germline V gene (reference sequence). The CDR3 contains 13 residues. Written as DNA, the CDR3 is TGTGCCAGTAGGGGACAGGGGAACTACGAGCAGTACTTC. Translated, it gives CASRGQGNYEQYF.

The chain joins TRBV5-6 to TRBJ2-1; unclear D gene. Germline CDR1 is SGHDT and CDR2 is YYEEEE. The germline V and J ends were trimmed by 4 bases and 3 bases, with 11 bases remaining between them. The CDR3 loop spans 14 amino acids. CDR3 bases: TGTGCCAGCAGCCCAGGTCGAATCTACAATGAGCAGTTCTTC. Its translation is CASSPGRIYNEQFF.

The chain has TRBV27 and TRBJ2-1; D is possibly TRBD1 (5 bases). The CDR3 is made up of 11 amino acids. V dropped 7 bases and J dropped 8 bases, with 9 bases sitting between them. In germline, CDR1 is MNHEY, CDR2 SMNVEV (reference sequence). CDR3 sequence (DNA): TGTGCCAGCAAATCACAGGATGAGCAGTTCTTC. This gives the protein CASKSQDEQFF.

The chain couples TRBV3-1 (or the pseudogene TRBV3-2) to TRBJ2-1; TRBD2 aligns across 8 bases. CDR3 size: 15 residues. CDR1 LGHDT and CDR2 YNNKEL come from the germline V gene (reference sequence). The ends lost 4 bases at V and 7 bases at J; junction bases unmatched: 9. CDR3 coding DNA: TGTGCCAGCAGCCTTCAGCCGGGGGGGCGTAATGAGCAGTTCTTC. Its protein is CASSLQPGGRNEQFF.

This rearrangement joins TRBV7-6 to TRBJ2-1, with 10 bases fitting TRBD2. V dropped 2 bases and J dropped 8; count of bases not matched to a gene: 9. This CDR3 comprises 16 residues. CDR1 is SGHVS, CDR2 FNYEAQ, per germline. CDR3 DNA sequence: TGTGCCAGCAGCTTACTAGCGGGAGCCAGGGCCGATGAGCAGTTCTTC. Translation gives CASSLLAGARADEQFF.

This clone occurred many times. The rearrangement uses TRBV7-2 and TRBJ2-4, with 16 bases lining up with TRBD2. The CDR3 loop spans 17 amino acids. The junction had 3 bases not matched to a gene; V was cut back by 1 base and J by 6 bases. Per germline, CDR1 SGHTA and CDR2 FQGNSA. The DNA of the CDR3 is TGTGCCAGCAGCTTAGAAGGGACTAGCGGGAGGGTAAACATTCAGTACTTC. It is translated as CASSLEGTSGRVNIQYF.

The CDR3 sequence: CASSLLSTTSEQYF. The CDR3 region has the DNA TGTGCCAGCAGCTTGCTGTCCACTACGAGCGAGCAGTACTTC. The gene calls are TRBV5-6 and TRBJ2-7, with no clear D. V lost 1 base and J lost 6, with 14 bases in between. This CDR3 is built from 14 residues. Per the germline V gene, CDR1 is SGHDT and CDR2 is YYEEEE. The full variable domain, with the rest looked up from reference TRBV5-6 and TRBJ2-7, is DAGVTQSPTHLIKTRGQQVTLRCSPKSGHDTVSWYQQALGQGPQFIFQYYEEEERQRGNFPDRFSGHQFPNYSSELNVNALLLGDSALYLCASSLLSTTSEQYFGPGTRLTVT.

The chain employs TRBV4-3 and TRBJ1-2; D call uncertain. Trimming shortened V by 0 bases and J by 4 bases, and 12 bases separated the two germline ends. Germline V gives CDR1 LGHNA, CDR2 YSLEER. There are 15 residues in the CDR3. The CDR3 is CASSQDTGGFYGYTF. Written as DNA, the CDR3 is TGCGCCAGCAGCCAAGATACTGGAGGGTTCTATGGCTACACCTTC.

The chain employs TRBV6-5 and TRBJ2-3; 15 nucleotides line up with TRBD2. This CDR3 is 15 amino acids long. Trimming removed 10 bases from V and 8 bases from J; junction bases left unmatched: 10. CDR1 is MNHEY, CDR2 SVGAGI, per germline. In DNA, the CDR3 is TGTGCCATCGGGACTAGCGGGGGGACCACGGTTACGCAGTATTTT. Protein: CAIGTSGGTTVTQYF.

The rearrangement uses TRBV4-3 and TRBJ2-7, with TRBD2 matching over 14 bases. This CDR3 contains 15 residues. With V trimmed by 4 bases and J by 5 bases, 4 bases remained unmatched. The germline V gene has CDR1 LGHNA and CDR2 YSLEER. The CDR3 loop reads CASSLGLAGGDEQYF. The CDR3, as DNA: TGCGCCAGCAGCCTTGGACTAGCGGGAGGCGACGAGCAGTACTTC.

The CDR3 is CATSVGGPGGDTQYF. The CDR3 bases are TGTGCCACCAGTGTGGGGGGCCCGGGGGGAGATACGCAGTATTTT. The chain is built from TRBV24-1 and TRBJ2-3; a possible D gene is TRBD2 (7 bases). CDR1 is KGHDR and CDR2 is SFDVKD in the germline V gene. This CDR3 has 15 residues. V was pared by 5 bases and J by 5 bases, with 16 bases between.

For the CDR3, the DNA is TGTGCCAGCAGACGTAGCGGGGGTCGATACAATGAGCAGTTCTTC. Its translation is CASRRSGGRYNEQFF. The chain carries TRBV6-5 and TRBJ2-1; the match to TRBD2 covers 9 bases. This CDR3 has 15 amino acids. J gave up 4 bases and V 6 bases, and 7 bases lay outside the gene matches. Germline V CDR1 and CDR2: MNHEY, SVGAGI.

The chain recombines TRBV6-5 with TRBJ2-1; D is undetermined. The germline gives CDR1 MNHEY, CDR2 SVGAGI. V shed 6 bases and J shed 6 bases, with 12 bases lying between them. CDR3 length: 13 amino acids. The DNA of the CDR3 is TGTGCCAGCAGGCTGAGACAAGTCAATGAGCAGTTCTTC. Amino acid sequence: CASRLRQVNEQFF.

This chain uses TRBV20-1 with TRBJ2-7; 7 bases match TRBD1. The CDR3 is 11 amino acids. After removal of 5 bases from V and 9 bases from J, the junction contained 7 bases not matched to a gene. The germline CDR1 and CDR2 sequences are DFQATT and SNEGSKA (reference sequence). CDR3 in amino acids: CSAPSGQRQYF. The CDR3 DNA reads TGCAGTGCTCCATCGGGACAGAGGCAGTACTTC.

The chain recombines TRBV11-2 with TRBJ2-7; 8 bases are shared with TRBD1. Looked up from germline, CDR1 is SGHAT and CDR2 is FQNNGV. The V and J ends lost 5 bases and 3 bases, in that order; junction bases with no gene match: 9. The CDR3 is made up of 15 amino acids. The CDR3 DNA reads as TGTGCCAGCAGCCCCTTGGGACAGGAACTCTACGAGCAGTACTTC. It encodes CASSPLGQELYEQYF.

The chain joins TRBV5-1 to TRBJ2-7; tentatively, D is TRBD2 (5 bases). The V end lost 4 bases, the J end lost 6 bases, and 11 bases lay between the germline ends. The CDR3 contains 12 residues. Germline V gene sequence: CDR1 SGHRS, CDR2 YFSETQ. The CDR3 DNA follows: TGCGCCAGCAGCCCGCCTAGCTCCGAGCAGTACTTC. Translation gives CASSPPSSEQYF.

The V gene is TRBV29-1, the J gene TRBJ2-7, with 7 bases identical to TRBD1. The CDR3 has 15 amino acids. CDR1 and CDR2 (germline): SQVTM, ANQGSEA. V was pared by 4 bases and J by 5 bases, with 14 bases of the junction left unmatched. The CDR3 protein is CSVARQGTGFDEQYF. CDR3 nucleotide sequence: TGCAGCGTTGCTCGACAGGGAACGGGGTTTGACGAGCAGTACTTC.

The rearrangement links TRBV30 to TRBJ1-5; D is unresolved. The V end lost 1 base, the J end lost 4 bases, and 11 bases lay between the germline ends. The germline gives CDR1 GTSNPN, CDR2 SVGIG (reference sequence). CDR3 length: 14 residues. CDR3 DNA: TGTGCCTGGAGTGGTTCAGGAATGAATCAGCCCCAGCATTTT. Its translation is CAWSGSGMNQPQHF.

This chain joins TRBV7-2 and TRBJ2-1; weak D call: TRBD1 (5 bases). Germline-derived CDR1 and CDR2 are SGHTA and FQGNSA. Deletions cut 5 bases from V and 10 bases from J, with 9 bases between. The CDR3 extends over 11 amino acids. The CDR3 is CASSSNREQFF. As DNA, the CDR3 is TGTGCCAGCAGCAGTAACAGGGAGCAGTTCTTC.

V and J are TRBV5-1 and TRBJ2-5; 11 bases match TRBD1. The CDR3 sequence is 15 residues long. Per the germline V gene, CDR1 is SGHRS and CDR2 is YFSETQ. V lost 4 bases and J lost 2; bases outside the gene matches: 4. The CDR3 loop reads CASSPGQGVQETQYF. CDR3 coding DNA: TGCGCCAGCAGCCCGGGACAGGGGGTTCAAGAGACCCAGTACTTC.

This sequence joins TRBV2 and TRBJ1-6, with D perhaps TRBD1 (5 bases). The ends were cut back, 0 bases at V and 3 bases at J, with 9 bases in the middle. This CDR3 has 16 residues. Germline CDR1 SNHLY, CDR2 FYNNEI. CDR3 nucleotides: TGTGCCAGCAGTGAAGCCAGGGTAGTCTATAATTCACCCCTCCACTTT. This codes for CASSEARVVYNSPLHF.

The chain recombines TRBV7-9 with TRBJ1-4; 11 nucleotides agree with TRBD1. Germline trimming cut 5 bases from V and 5 bases from J; bases unmatched to any gene: 1. This CDR3 region has 14 residues. CDR1 and CDR2 from the germline V gene are SEHNR and FQNEAQ (reference sequence). The CDR3 is CASSRTGGNEKLFF. The CDR3 DNA sequence: TGTGCCAGCAGCCGGACAGGGGGCAATGAAAAACTGTTTTTT.

This CDR3 is CASSPSGLNYGYTF. CDR3 sequence (DNA): TGTGCCAGCTCGCCCAGTGGCCTGAACTATGGCTACACCTTC. The V gene is TRBV18, the J gene TRBJ1-2; D gene unclear. The V and J ends lost 6 bases and 2 bases respectively, with 13 bases between them. The CDR3 extends over 14 amino acids. In germline, CDR1 is KGHSH, CDR2 LQKENI.

This chain connects TRBV12-3 or TRBV12-4 to TRBJ1-2; perhaps TRBD1 as D (5 bases). The CDR3 has 11 amino acids. V was shortened by 8 bases and J by 6 bases, with 10 bases between the two germline ends. CDR3 coding DNA: TGTGCCAGCGGGGGGGGTGATGGCTACACCTTC. Residues: CASGGGDGYTF.

The chain links TRBV27 to TRBJ2-1, with TRBD2 identical over 11 bases. Trimming cost V 5 bases and J 6 bases; bases outside gene matches: 6. In germline, CDR1 is MNHEY, CDR2 SMNVEV (reference sequence). The CDR3 extends over 15 amino acids. CDR3 bases: TGTGCCAGCAGTGCCGGGACTAGCGGAGGCAATGAGCAGTTCTTC. Translated: CASSAGTSGGNEQFF.

The V gene is TRBV5-1, the J gene TRBJ1-6; TRBD1 aligns across 7 bases. With V trimmed by 2 bases and J by 5 bases, 4 bases remained unmatched. The CDR3 has 15 residues. Germline values: CDR1 SGHRS, CDR2 YFSETQ. CDR3 DNA sequence: TGCGCCAGCAGCTTTTTCGACAGGGATAATTCACCCCTCCACTTT. This codes for CASSFFDRDNSPLHF.